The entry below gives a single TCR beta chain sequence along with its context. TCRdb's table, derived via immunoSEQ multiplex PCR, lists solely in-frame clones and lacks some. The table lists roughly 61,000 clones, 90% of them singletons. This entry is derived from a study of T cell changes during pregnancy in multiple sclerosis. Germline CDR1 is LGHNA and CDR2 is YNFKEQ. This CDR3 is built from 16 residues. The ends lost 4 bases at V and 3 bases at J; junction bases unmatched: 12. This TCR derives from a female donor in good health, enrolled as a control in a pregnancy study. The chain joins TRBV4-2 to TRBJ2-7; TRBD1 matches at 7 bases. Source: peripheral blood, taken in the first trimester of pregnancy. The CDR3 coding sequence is TGTGCCAGCAGCCCAGGCGAGGGGGCTCTCGGCTACGAGCAGTACTTC. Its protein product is CASSPGEGALGYEQYF.